The sequence of this T cell receptor beta chain was determined in a study of cytomegalovirus exposure and HLA in healthy donors. Findings and caveats of the study: Earlier analysis yielded a pattern in which most TCR beta V segments were productive about 87% or about 30% of the time. Sequences of the TCR beta chain were said to predict the HLA-A and HLA-B alleles of most subjects accurately. Versus the 666-donor mean, an Asian-associated ancestry cluster reportedly showed fewer N-insertions in a later analysis.

V lost 5 bases to trimming and J lost 10 bases, with 18 bases between them. The CDR3 totals 15 residues. Germline values: CDR1 SEHNR, CDR2 FQNEAQ (reference sequence). To note about this clone: Its antigen is unidentified.

Primers for the PCR totalled 60 Vbeta and 13 Jbeta. Sequencing used immunoSEQ multiplex PCR; TCRdb keeps in-frame clones, though not all of them. This table has just over 150,000 clones, more than 75% appearing once. J is TRBJ1-6 and V is TRBV7-9; maybe TRBD1 (6 bases). The clonotype comes from a man aged 18-30 years in good health and CMV-seropositive. The sequencing sample was made of PBMCs. CDR3 DNA sequence: TGTGCCAGCAGCGCCTCCACAGGGCAGAGATCACCCCTCCACTTT. Translated, it gives CASSASTGQRSPLHF.